A selection of T cell receptor beta chains follows, all from one sample in a study of blood T cell repertoires in COVID-19. Some clones are missing from TCRdb's copy, which holds only in-frame ones; the method was immunoSEQ multiplex PCR. The sample carries over 100,000 clones, around nine tenths recorded once. The sequencing sample was made of peripheral blood. These receptor sequences come from an older woman with COVID-19, enrolled during active disease. The CDR3 runs from the conserved cysteine through the conserved F or W. D genes are given only for firm matches. Expanded clones are given a class, and other clones once, few, many or no size at all.

v_gene: TRBV18; abundance: .; j_gene: TRBJ2-7; d_gene: .; CDR3aa: CASSPPGQYEQYF; CDR3nt: TGTGCCAGCTCACCTCCAGGACAATACGAGCAGTACTTC
v_gene: TRBV5-5; abundance: once; j_gene: TRBJ1-1; d_gene: TRBD1; CDR3aa: CASSLAQGAGYTEAFF; CDR3nt: TGTGCCAGCAGCTTGGCCCAGGGGGCCGGGTACACTGAAGCTTTCTTT
v_gene: TRBV7-9; abundance: once; j_gene: TRBJ2-1; d_gene: .; CDR3aa: CASSVGETGYNEQFF; CDR3nt: TGTGCCAGCAGCGTGGGTGAAACAGGGTACAATGAGCAGTTCTTC
v_gene: TRBV28; abundance: .; j_gene: TRBJ1-1; d_gene: .; CDR3aa: CASSPPGSHTEAFF; CDR3nt: TGTGCCAGCAGTCCCCCCGGGTCCCACACTGAAGCTTTCTTT
v_gene: TRBV5-1; abundance: .; j_gene: TRBJ2-7; d_gene: TRBD1; CDR3aa: CASSMGQGSTYEQYF; CDR3nt: TGCGCCAGCAGCATGGGACAGGGGTCAACCTACGAGCAGTACTTC
v_gene: TRBV19; abundance: .; j_gene: TRBJ1-4; d_gene: TRBD1; CDR3aa: CGPGDRIIF; CDR3nt: TGTGGTCCAGGGGACAGGATAATTTTT
v_gene: TRBV2; abundance: few; j_gene: TRBJ2-7; d_gene: TRBD1; CDR3aa: CASSATGFYYEQYF; CDR3nt: TGTGCCAGCAGTGCGACAGGGTTTTACTACGAGCAGTACTTC
v_gene: TRBV7-2; abundance: .; j_gene: TRBJ1-6; d_gene: TRBD1; CDR3aa: CASSLGPGGANSPLHF; CDR3nt: TGTGCCAGCAGCTTAGGGCCAGGGGGCGCGAATTCACCCCTCCACTTT
v_gene: TRBV28; abundance: .; j_gene: TRBJ1-2; d_gene: .; CDR3aa: CASYRGSLTSYGYTF; CDR3nt: TGTGCCAGTTACCGGGGGTCCCTTACTTCCTATGGCTACACCTTC
v_gene: TRBV6-6; abundance: .; j_gene: TRBJ1-2; d_gene: TRBD1; CDR3aa: CASSYGRGPLYGYTF; CDR3nt: TGTGCCAGCAGTTACGGCAGGGGGCCCCTCTATGGCTACACCTTC
v_gene: TRBV7-9; abundance: .; j_gene: TRBJ2-5; d_gene: .; CDR3aa: CASRGGGVETQYF; CDR3nt: TGTGCCAGCAGGGGAGGGGGAGTGGAGACCCAGTACTTC
v_gene: TRBV5-4; abundance: once; j_gene: TRBJ1-1; d_gene: .; CDR3aa: CASSLSGPGNTEAFF; CDR3nt: TGTGCCAGCAGCTTGTCTGGCCCAGGGAACACTGAAGCTTTCTTT
v_gene: TRBV4-1; abundance: .; j_gene: TRBJ2-1; d_gene: .; CDR3aa: CASSQEWASNEQFF; CDR3nt: TGCGCCAGCAGCCAAGAGTGGGCTTCTAATGAGCAGTTCTTC
v_gene: TRBV7-9; abundance: .; j_gene: TRBJ1-4; d_gene: .; CDR3aa: CASGGGPPATNEKLFF; CDR3nt: TGTGCCAGCGGAGGAGGGCCACCAGCAACTAATGAAAAACTGTTTTTT
v_gene: TRBV5-1; abundance: .; j_gene: TRBJ2-7; d_gene: TRBD1; CDR3aa: CASSFGTGGEQYF; CDR3nt: TGCGCCAGCAGCTTCGGGACAGGGGGCGAGCAGTACTTC
v_gene: TRBV10-3; abundance: few; j_gene: TRBJ1-1; d_gene: TRBD1; CDR3aa: CAIGQGPDTEAFF; CDR3nt: TGTGCCATCGGACAGGGGCCCGACACTGAAGCTTTCTTT
v_gene: TRBV7-2; abundance: few; j_gene: TRBJ1-5; d_gene: TRBD1; CDR3aa: CASSYLTGDQPQHF; CDR3nt: TGTGCCAGCTCTTACCTAACAGGGGATCAGCCCCAGCATTTT
v_gene: TRBV10-3; abundance: .; j_gene: TRBJ2-1; d_gene: TRBD2; CDR3aa: CAISEGRGGPFEQFF; CDR3nt: TGTGCCATCAGTGAGGGGCGGGGGGGCCCCTTTGAGCAGTTCTTC
v_gene: TRBV12-3/TRBV12-4; abundance: .; j_gene: TRBJ2-1; d_gene: .; CDR3aa: CASSLDLNEQFF; CDR3nt: TGTGCCAGCAGTTTAGATCTCAATGAGCAGTTCTTC
v_gene: TRBV5-1; abundance: .; j_gene: TRBJ2-5; d_gene: .; CDR3aa: CASSQGSSDRRETQYF; CDR3nt: TGCGCCAGCAGCCAAGGTAGCTCAGACAGGCGTGAGACCCAGTACTTC
v_gene: TRBV28; abundance: .; j_gene: TRBJ1-3; d_gene: TRBD1; CDR3aa: CASSLSDRAHTIYF; CDR3nt: TGTGCCAGCAGTTTATCGGACAGGGCGCACACCATATATTTT
v_gene: TRBV7-9; abundance: .; j_gene: TRBJ1-5; d_gene: .; CDR3aa: CASSWGVGPQHF; CDR3nt: TGTGCCAGCAGCTGGGGGGTGGGGCCCCAGCATTTT
v_gene: TRBV6-5; abundance: .; j_gene: TRBJ2-3; d_gene: .; CDR3aa: CASSPAAGEDTQYF; CDR3nt: TGTGCCAGCAGCCCAGCCGCTGGGGAGGATACGCAGTATTTT
v_gene: TRBV19; abundance: .; j_gene: TRBJ1-2; d_gene: .; CDR3aa: CASSFLSGYGYTF; CDR3nt: TGTGCCAGTAGTTTCCTCTCCGGGTATGGCTACACCTTC
v_gene: TRBV4-2; abundance: .; j_gene: TRBJ2-1; d_gene: .; CDR3aa: CASSQGWGDNYNEQFF; CDR3nt: TGTGCCAGCAGCCAAGGATGGGGGGATAACTACAATGAGCAGTTCTTC
v_gene: TRBV27; abundance: .; j_gene: TRBJ2-7; d_gene: TRBD1; CDR3aa: CASSFPDRGLCEQYF; CDR3nt: TGTGCCAGCAGTTTTCCGGACAGGGGGCTCTGCGAGCAGTACTTC
v_gene: TRBV5-1; abundance: once; j_gene: TRBJ1-5; d_gene: TRBD1; CDR3aa: CASSLSGGNQPQHF; CDR3nt: TGCGCCAGCAGCTTGTCAGGGGGGAATCAGCCCCAGCATTTT
v_gene: TRBV9; abundance: .; j_gene: TRBJ2-3; d_gene: TRBD1; CDR3aa: CASSKTGLDTQYF; CDR3nt: TGTGCCAGCAGCAAGACAGGGCTAGATACGCAGTATTTT
v_gene: TRBV3-1/TRBV3-2; abundance: .; j_gene: TRBJ1-2; d_gene: .; CDR3aa: CASSQGRGWGYTF; CDR3nt: TGTGCCAGCAGCCAGGGCAGGGGCTGGGGCTACACCTTC
v_gene: TRBV5-1; abundance: .; j_gene: TRBJ2-3; d_gene: .; CDR3aa: CASSLTRSGYTDTQYF; CDR3nt: TGCGCCAGCTCCCTCACGCGCTCGGGGTACACAGATACGCAGTATTTT
v_gene: TRBV3-1/TRBV3-2; abundance: once; j_gene: TRBJ2-4; d_gene: TRBD2; CDR3aa: CASSQVPTTSGGTKTTKNIQYF; CDR3nt: TGTGCCAGCAGCCAAGTCCCTACTACTAGCGGGGGTACTAAAACCACCAAAAACATTCAGTACTTC
v_gene: TRBV7-2; abundance: .; j_gene: TRBJ1-5; d_gene: TRBD1; CDR3aa: CASSQGVSNQPQHF; CDR3nt: TGTGCCAGCAGCCAGGGGGTTAGCAATCAGCCCCAGCATTTT
v_gene: TRBV3-1/TRBV3-2; abundance: once; j_gene: TRBJ2-5; d_gene: TRBD1; CDR3aa: CASSHRTGQETQYF; CDR3nt: TGTGCCAGCAGCCACAGGACAGGGCAAGAGACCCAGTACTTC
v_gene: TRBV7-8; abundance: .; j_gene: TRBJ1-3; d_gene: TRBD1; CDR3aa: CASSREGTAGNTIYF; CDR3nt: TGTGCCAGCAGCCGGGAGGGGACAGCTGGAAACACCATATATTTT
v_gene: TRBV9; abundance: .; j_gene: TRBJ2-5; d_gene: TRBD1; CDR3aa: CASSLRDRETETQYF; CDR3nt: TGTGCCAGCAGCCTCCGGGACAGGGAAACAGAGACCCAGTACTTC
v_gene: TRBV5-6; abundance: .; j_gene: TRBJ1-1; d_gene: .; CDR3aa: CASSFGEGMNTEAFF; CDR3nt: TGTGCCAGCAGCTTTGGGGAGGGGATGAACACTGAAGCTTTCTTT
v_gene: TRBV5-1; abundance: .; j_gene: TRBJ2-7; d_gene: .; CDR3aa: CASSLVGGSYEQYF; CDR3nt: TGCGCCAGCAGCTTGGTAGGGGGCTCCTACGAGCAGTACTTC
v_gene: TRBV5-6; abundance: .; j_gene: TRBJ2-7; d_gene: TRBD2; CDR3aa: CASSLGLLAAYEQYF; CDR3nt: TGTGCCAGCAGCTTGGGGTTACTAGCGGCGTACGAGCAGTACTTC
v_gene: TRBV18; abundance: .; j_gene: TRBJ1-1; d_gene: TRBD1; CDR3aa: CATLDRDTEAFF; CDR3nt: TGTGCCACCTTGGACAGGGACACTGAAGCTTTCTTT
v_gene: TRBV30; abundance: .; j_gene: TRBJ1-2; d_gene: .; CDR3aa: CAWSVSGDGGYTF; CDR3nt: TGTGCCTGGAGTGTATCAGGGGACGGTGGCTACACCTTC
v_gene: TRBV9; abundance: .; j_gene: TRBJ2-2; d_gene: TRBD2; CDR3aa: CASSGSGGAVTGELFF; CDR3nt: TGTGCCAGCAGCGGTAGCGGGGGGGCGGTCACCGGGGAGCTGTTTTTT